This T cell receptor beta chain originates from a study of cytomegalovirus exposure and HLA in healthy donors listed by TCRdb under 2017. In the study overall: A later analysis indicated that the roughly 120 validation repertoires were generated on the platform also employed for the 700 or so repertoires of the first cohort. The study was designed to test whether signatures of past pathogen exposure could be identified by cataloging public T cell receptors. A separate validation cohort of 100 to 150 different subjects was used in addition to the approximately 700-subject first cohort. High-throughput TCR immunosequencing, statistical association of individual TCRs with disease status, and machine learning were combined to predict cytomegalovirus infection status. Beyond this particular receptor, the publication reports: The classifier was reported to diagnose cytomegalovirus status with high specificity and sensitivity in both the original and validation cohorts. Of the cluster scores, 85% to 95% were above 0 in a later analysis, which found that TCRs clustered in the first cohort also tended to co-occur in the 120 validation repertoires. Across donors, most TCR sequences were observed very rarely, whereas some public TCRs were present in many individuals. In vitro tests confirmed that a few of the cytomegalovirus-associated TCR beta chains recognize cytomegalovirus antigens. A later analysis lacked HLA typing for the validation cohort, so it scored co-occurrence in that cohort across all 110 or so repertoires. In the study, approximately 160 TCR beta chains were listed as associated with cytomegalovirus. The authors suggested that the approach could potentially be generalized to other disease states and immunological phenotypes.

From the cysteine through the phenylalanine, the CDR3 covers 15 amino acids. Of the read, only the CDR3 DNA is kept; its 45 bases are in frame from base 1. V and J are truncated by 3 bases and 4 bases respectively, leaving an intervening sequence of 15 bases. CDR1 and CDR2, looked up from the germline V gene, are SGDLS and YYNGEE. Library creation used the immunoSEQ multiplex PCR assay. Turning to the authors' computational methods: To diagnose cytomegalovirus status from the catalog of TCR beta chain sequences, a statistical classification framework was built. In TCRdb, the immuneACCESS table is reduced to in-frame sequences with V and J assigned. These tables do not hold every clone; where another copy was compared, an unresolved V gene accounts for under half, and the others remain unexplained. V, J and clone size reflect that table, while D and trimming were determined from the DNA. A total of under 65,000 clones appear in this sample, roughly 95% of them only once. The ten most abundant clones make up nearly 6% of the sample.

To note about this clone: Its specific antigen is unknown. No much larger clonotype is one base removed from it; base qualities were not supplied.

Donors formed part of the validation cohort, which comprised fewer than 150 subjects and was distinct from the first cohort of under 850 subjects. Material: PBMCs. The TCR was taken from a young woman in good health and CMV-seropositive. This receptor chain uses TRBV9 and TRBJ2-3; there is no confident call for the D gene. The nucleotide sequence reads TGTGCCAGCAGCGCGACGGGTTTTGGCGCAGATACGCAGTATTTT. Protein translation: CASSATGFGADTQYF.